A single sample gave rise to the 19 T cell receptor beta chains below, sequenced in a study of post-analysis software for immune sequencing data (dated by TCRdb to the mid-2010s). Summary of the overall study and its limitations: Significantly higher frequencies in patients than in controls were found for several TRBV segments, including TRBV5-6, TRBV5-1 and TRBV20-1.

These receptors have no identified antigens. Library prep was done by PCR. Reads for this sample came from an Illumina HiSeq 2500. To reduce PCR and sequencing biases, unique molecular identifiers were incorporated into the TCR beta cDNA libraries. TCRdb reanalyzed the raw reads on its own, using fastp at Q25 for trimming and MiXCR for clone calling, and kept in-frame beta chains. Every entry covers one CDR3 protein and lists the most common genes and DNA from its rows. The sample yields 740,000 or so distinct CDR3 sequences; 53% were counted once. The biggest ten clones account for approximately 4.2% of the sample. The sample consisted of blood. These receptor sequences come from a girl aged 5 to 17 with multiple sclerosis.

This chain links TRBV20-1 with TRBJ1-2; 12 bases align to TRBD1. With 0 bases clipped from V and 5 bases from J, the junction kept 4 bases outside the gene matches. Germline values: CDR1 DFQATT, CDR2 SNEGSKA (reference sequence). The CDR3 loop spans 15 amino acids. The CDR3 DNA reads as TGCAGTGCTAGAGATCGGGGACAGGGGGCATATGGCTACACCTTC. It translates to CSARDRGQGAYGYTF.

The chain links TRBV6-2 or TRBV6-3 to TRBJ2-1; 9 bases match TRBD2. The germline CDR1 and CDR2 sequences are MNHEY and SVGEGT. This CDR3 comprises 18 residues. Trimming cost V 0 bases and J 6 bases; bases outside gene matches: 12. CDR3 amino acids: CASSYSHVGGGGPNEQFF. Here the CDR3 DNA reads TGTGCCAGCAGTTACTCACACGTTGGCGGGGGGGGCCCCAATGAGCAGTTCTTC.

This clonotype was detected once. V is TRBV5-1 and J is TRBJ1-2, with 9 bases matching TRBD1. Germline V gives CDR1 SGHRS, CDR2 YFSETQ. The CDR3 contains 14 residues. Unmatched junction bases numbered 6, after V lost 3 bases and J lost 6 bases. In nucleotides, the CDR3 is TGCGCCAGCAGCTACATAACAGGGGGCGATGGCTACACCTTC. The encoded protein is CASSYITGGDGYTF.

This chain joins TRBV20-1 and TRBJ2-5; TRBD2 is a possible D gene (6 bases). The germline V gene has CDR1 DFQATT and CDR2 SNEGSKA (reference sequence). V lost 3 bases, J lost 5 bases, and 7 bases lay in between. The CDR3 covers 11 residues. CDR3 sequence reads: CSASGSETQYF. As DNA, the CDR3 is TGCAGTGCTAGCGGGAGTGAGACCCAGTACTTC.

The table lists this clonotype with a few counts. The gene calls are TRBV6-5 and TRBJ2-2; TRBD1 aligns across 9 bases. Germline CDR1 is MNHEY and CDR2 is SVGAGI. The CDR3 contains 17 residues. V trimming: 4 bases; J trimming: 4 bases; junction bases outside the gene matches: 10. The CDR3 loop is CASSLSGQGSGTGELFF. The CDR3 DNA sequence: TGTGCCAGCAGTTTGTCGGGACAGGGAAGTGGCACCGGGGAGCTGTTTTTT.

This rearrangement joins TRBV9 to TRBJ2-7; D ambiguous. The CDR3 loop spans 12 amino acids. The V gene lost 4 bases and the J gene lost 7 bases, with 12 bases spanning the gap. The germline V gene encodes CDR1 SGDLS and CDR2 YYNGEE. CDR3 amino acids: CASSPDGNEQYF. CDR3 nucleotides: TGTGCCAGCAGCCCGGACGGCAATGAGCAGTACTTC.

This clonotype was recorded only once. V gene TRBV7-2 combines with J gene TRBJ1-1; possible D gene TRBD1, 5 bases. Germline V gene data show CDR1 as SGHTA and CDR2 as FQGNSA. The V gene lost 5 bases and the J gene lost 0 bases, with 13 bases spanning the gap. The CDR3 runs to 15 residues. CDR3 sequence reads: CASSRGGAMNTEAFF. The CDR3 coding sequence is TGTGCCAGCAGCCGAGGTGGGGCAATGAACACTGAAGCTTTCTTT.

V is TRBV29-1 and J is TRBJ1-2; D unclear. The CDR3 covers 15 residues. In germline, CDR1 is SQVTM, CDR2 ANQGSEA. Trimming cost V 3 bases and J 2 bases, with 16 bases left between them. Here the CDR3 DNA reads TGCAGCGTTGATAGTCTCCCGGAAGGCAACTATGGCTACACCTTC. It encodes CSVDSLPEGNYGYTF.

The gene calls are TRBV30 and TRBJ2-5; D uncertain. CDR3 length: 12 residues. Germline CDR1 and CDR2: GTSNPN and SVGIG (reference sequence). Trimming left V 0 bases short and J 10 bases short, with 12 bases between. CDR3 in DNA: TGTGCCTGGAGTGTTCAGCGAAGGGACCAGTACTTC. Its protein product is CAWSVQRRDQYF.

This clonotype showed up just once. The gene calls are TRBV3-1 and TRBJ2-7, with unresolved D. V lost 0 bases, J lost 1 base, and 10 bases lay in between. Germline CDR1 and CDR2: LGHDT and YNNKEL (reference sequence). The CDR3 length is 15 residues. The CDR3 DNA follows: TGTGCCAGCAGCCAAGAACCAGGAAGGTCCTACGAGCAGTACTTC. The encoded protein is CASSQEPGRSYEQYF.

This chain uses TRBV20-1 with TRBJ2-1, with TRBD2 identical over 10 bases. The CDR3 totals 16 residues. V was pared by 4 bases and J by 7 bases, with 13 bases of the junction left unmatched. The germline V gene has CDR1 DFQATT and CDR2 SNEGSKA (reference sequence). CDR3 bases: TGCAGTGCTATGCCCGTAGCGGGGGGCCGGGGTAATGAGCAGTTCTTC. The encoded protein is CSAMPVAGGRGNEQFF.

The CDR3 DNA reads TGCAGCGTAGGCACCTTAGTGTATGGCTACACCTTC. Translation gives CSVGTLVYGYTF. The rearrangement uses TRBV29-1 and TRBJ1-2; D is uncertain. The CDR3 length is 12 residues. Germline assignment: CDR1 SQVTM and CDR2 ANQGSEA. With 6 bases removed from V and 5 bases from J, the gap between germline ends came to 13 bases.

The chain is built from TRBV7-2 and TRBJ2-7, with TRBD2 matching 9 bases. The CDR3 totals 14 residues. V was pared by 5 bases and J by 5 bases, with 7 bases of the junction left unmatched. CDR1 is SGHTA and CDR2 is FQGNSA in the germline V gene. CDR3 coding DNA: TGTGCCAGCAGCCGCACCGGGACTAGCCACGAGCAGTACTTC. This encodes CASSRTGTSHEQYF.

The chain joins TRBV29-1 to TRBJ2-7; D remains unclear. V was shortened by 4 bases and J by 6 bases, with 16 bases between the two germline ends. Per germline, CDR1 SQVTM and CDR2 ANQGSEA. The CDR3 runs to 13 residues. The DNA for the CDR3 is TGCAGCGTTGCACAGCTAAGAGTCAGCGAGCAGTACTTC. Its translation is CSVAQLRVSEQYF.

This clonotype was seen a few times. The rearrangement uses TRBV6-2 or TRBV6-3 and TRBJ2-1; D unclear. Germline V gene lookup returns CDR1 MNHEY and CDR2 SVGEGT. V shed 3 bases and J shed 9 bases, with 6 bases lying between them. The CDR3 length is 11 residues. The DNA of the CDR3 is TGTGCCAGCAGTTATGGACGTGAGCAGTTCTTC. It yields the protein CASSYGREQFF.

The rearrangement links TRBV29-1 to TRBJ2-7; TRBD1 agrees at 7 bases. Losses at the gene ends were 5 bases for V and 10 bases for J; bases not matched to a gene: 17. Germline CDR1 reads SQVTM; CDR2 reads ANQGSEA. The CDR3 runs 14 residues. CDR3 loop: CSVSGQASNQPQYF. The CDR3 nucleotides read TGCAGCGTTTCTGGACAGGCGAGCAATCAGCCCCAGTACTTC.

This clonotype was counted once. The V gene is TRBV19, the J gene TRBJ1-1; D not certain. Germline CDR1 reads LNHDA; CDR2 reads SQIVND (reference sequence). The CDR3 is 12 amino acids. The V end lost 3 bases, the J end lost 4 bases, and 6 bases lay between the germline ends. The CDR3 reads CASSIPGTEAFF. The CDR3 coding sequence is TGTGCCAGTAGTATCCCAGGCACTGAAGCTTTCTTT.

J is TRBJ1-2 and V is TRBV5-1; the match to TRBD1 covers 8 bases. J was trimmed by 6 bases and V by 0 bases; bases with no gene match: 4. The CDR3 consists of 14 residues. CDR1 and CDR2 (germline): SGHRS, YFSETQ. The CDR3 coding sequence is TGCGCCAGCAGCTTGGCAGGGGGCGAGGATGGCTACACCTTC. Encoded protein: CASSLAGGEDGYTF. Full variable domain (remainder filled in from reference TRBV5-1 and TRBJ1-2): KAGVTQTPRYLIKTRGQQVTLSCSPISGHRSVSWYQQTPGQGLQFLFEYFSETQRNKGNFPGRFSGRQFSNSRSEMNVSTLELGDSALYLCASSLAGGEDGYTFGSGTRLTVV.

Here the CDR3 reads CSASRRVEQYF. The CDR3 nucleotides are TGCAGTGCTAGCCGGCGCGTCGAGCAGTACTTC. V usage is TRBV20-1 and J usage is TRBJ2-7, with D hard to call. CDR3 size: 11 residues. V was clipped by 3 bases and J by 6 bases, with 9 bases between them. Germline CDR1 DFQATT, CDR2 SNEGSKA (reference sequence).